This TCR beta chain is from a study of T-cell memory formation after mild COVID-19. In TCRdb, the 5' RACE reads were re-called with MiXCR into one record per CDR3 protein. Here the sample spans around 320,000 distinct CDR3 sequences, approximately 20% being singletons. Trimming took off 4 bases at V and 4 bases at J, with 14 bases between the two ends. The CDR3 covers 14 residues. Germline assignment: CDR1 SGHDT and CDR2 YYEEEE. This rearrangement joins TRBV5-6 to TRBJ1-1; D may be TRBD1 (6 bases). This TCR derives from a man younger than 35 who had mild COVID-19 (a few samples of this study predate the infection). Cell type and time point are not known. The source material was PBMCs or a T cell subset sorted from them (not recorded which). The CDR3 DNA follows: TGTGCCAGCAGCACCTACAGGGTGGGCACTGAAGCTTTCTTT. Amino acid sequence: CASSTYRVGTEAFF.